The clone carrying this T cell receptor (beta chain) was detected only a few times. TCRdb fed the 5' RACE reads into MiXCR, producing one record per CDR3 protein. The sample carries hundreds of thousands of distinct CDR3 sequences, 20% to 25% recorded once. The sample belongs to a study of T-cell memory formation after mild COVID-19. Germline V gene data show CDR1 as SQVTM and CDR2 as ANQGSEA. The CDR3 loop spans 14 amino acids. Trimming took 5 bases from V and 1 from J; bases not matched to a gene: 5. The sample taken for sequencing was PBMCs or a T cell subset sorted from them (not recorded which). The chain employs TRBV29-1 and TRBJ1-5; 7 bases map to TRBD1. The receptor comes from a man between 18 and 35 years old who had mild COVID-19 (a few samples of this study predate the infection). Cell type and time point are not known. CDR3 region: CSVTTGRSNQPQHF. The CDR3 nucleotides are TGCAGCGTTACGACAGGGAGAAGCAATCAGCCCCAGCATTTT. The full variable domain, completed using reference TRBV29-1 and TRBJ1-5, is SAVISQKPSRDICQRGTSLTIQCQVDSQVTMMFWYRQQPGQSLTLIATANQGSEATYESGFVIDKFPISRPNLTFSTLTVSNMSPEDSSIYLCSVTTGRSNQPQHFGDGTRLSIL.